Each of the 30 T cell receptor beta chains below was sequenced from the same sample in a study of OX40 agonist ivuxolimab in advanced cancers. The method was immunoSEQ multiplex PCR; TCRdb's version includes in-frame clones alone and lacks a portion of them. The sample yields 50,000 to 65,000 clones, around 90% seen once. This specimen was CD4+ or CD8+ T cells sorted from blood, taken in a trial of the OX40 agonist ivuxolimab. These receptor sequences come from an adult with an advanced solid tumor such as melanoma, head and neck, liver or kidney cancer.

The chain links TRBV10-1 to TRBJ2-7; 8 bases map to TRBD2. Germline CDR1 is WNHNN and CDR2 is SYGVQD (reference sequence). J gave up 1 base and V 4 bases, and 3 bases lay outside the gene matches. This CDR3 has 14 residues. The CDR3 DNA sequence: TGCGCCAGCAGTGTAAGCGGGGGATCCTACGAGCAGTACTTC. It translates to CASSVSGGSYEQYF.

In DNA form, the CDR3 reads TGTGCCAGCAGTCTCAACAATGAGCAGTTCTTC. It translates to CASSLNNEQFF. The chain carries TRBV11-2 and TRBJ2-1; D ambiguous. V lost 6 bases and J 5 bases, leaving 5 bases between the germline ends. Germline V lookup: CDR1 SGHAT, CDR2 FQNNGV. The CDR3 spans 11 residues.

CDR3 DNA sequence: TGTGCCAGCAGCTGGACGTTCAGCTCCTACGAGCAGTACTTC. This gives the protein CASSWTFSSYEQYF. The chain employs TRBV2 and TRBJ2-7; D gene ambiguous. This CDR3 has 14 residues. Germline V CDR1 and CDR2: SNHLY, FYNNEI. V lost 6 bases and J 0 bases, leaving 12 bases between the germline ends.

J is TRBJ2-3 and V is TRBV6-1; D gene ambiguous. This CDR3 contains 15 residues. Germline CDR1 is MNHNS and CDR2 is SASEGT. Trimming stripped 2 bases from V and 0 bases from J, with 9 bases between. CDR3 sequence (DNA): TGTGCCAGCAGTGAATCCACTCCTAGCACAGATACGCAGTATTTT. Its protein product is CASSESTPSTDTQYF.

This chain joins TRBV5-8 and TRBJ2-1; TRBD1 matches 9 bases. Germline CDR1 SGHTS, CDR2 YDEGEE. V lost 1 base, J lost 9 bases, and 2 bases stayed unmatched. The CDR3 consists of 13 residues. CDR3 amino acids: CASSLPGQGEQFF. As DNA, the CDR3 is TGTGCCAGCAGCTTGCCGGGACAGGGTGAGCAGTTCTTC.

The chain uses TRBV6-5 and TRBJ1-1, with a weak D call TRBD1 (6 bases). V dropped 3 bases and J dropped 5 bases, with 13 bases sitting between them. Germline values: CDR1 MNHEY, CDR2 SVGAGI. The CDR3 spans 14 residues. The CDR3 DNA reads TGTGCCAGCAGTTATGGGGGCCCCGTTACTGAAGCTTTCTTT. Protein: CASSYGGPVTEAFF.

CDR3 loop: CASSAGGGNTIYF. CDR3 DNA sequence: TGCGCCAGCAGCGCAGGTGGTGGAAACACCATATATTTT. The rearrangement uses TRBV5-1 and TRBJ1-3; D call uncertain. The CDR3 totals 13 residues. The germline V gene has CDR1 SGHRS and CDR2 YFSETQ. Trimming took off 4 bases at V and 3 bases at J, with 8 bases between the two ends.

The V gene is TRBV30, the J gene TRBJ2-1; a possible D gene is TRBD1 (6 bases). From germline, CDR1 is GTSNPN and CDR2 SVGIG (reference sequence). V was cut by 2 bases and J by 2 bases, with 13 bases left in between. The CDR3 has 15 amino acids. The CDR3 loop is CAWSNRERTYNEQFF. Written as DNA, the CDR3 is TGTGCCTGGAGTAACAGGGAAAGGACCTACAATGAGCAGTTCTTC.

J is TRBJ1-5 and V is TRBV4-2; a possible D gene is TRBD1 (6 bases). V was pared by 8 bases and J by 3 bases, with 11 bases between. The CDR3 spans 13 residues. Germline V lookup: CDR1 LGHNA, CDR2 YNFKEQ. CDR3 loop: CASRRTVNQPQHF. CDR3 DNA sequence: TGTGCCAGCCGAAGGACAGTCAATCAGCCCCAGCATTTT.

V is TRBV5-1 and J is TRBJ2-5; 10 bases agree with TRBD2. Germline CDR1 and CDR2: SGHRS and YFSETQ. The CDR3 length is 14 residues. Trimming removed 5 bases from V and 5 bases from J; junction bases left unmatched: 6. As DNA, the CDR3 is TGCGCCAGCAGGGTAGCGGGAGGTGATGAGACCCAGTACTTC. This translates into CASRVAGGDETQYF.

As regards this clone: An end of the junction differs from the germline gene, which may be a read error. This rearrangement joins TRBV5-1 to TRBJ2-1; TRBD2 agrees at 7 bases. Germline lookup yields CDR1 SGHRS and CDR2 YFSETQ. CDR3 length: 15 residues. The CDR3 DNA reads TGCGCCAGCACCTTGGGGCTAGCGGCCTACAATGAGCAGTTCTTC. It yields the protein CASTLGLAAYNEQFF.

The chain combines TRBV9 with TRBJ2-1, with D possibly being TRBD1 (6 bases). The CDR3 contains 12 residues. The V end lost 4 bases, the J end lost 6 bases, and 8 bases lay between the germline ends. Per germline, CDR1 SGDLS and CDR2 YYNGEE. The CDR3 sequence: CASSRTANEQFF. The CDR3 nucleotides are TGTGCCAGCAGCCGGACAGCCAATGAGCAGTTCTTC.

The chain uses TRBV7-8 and TRBJ2-1; D gene uncertain. The CDR3 consists of 13 residues. V lost 1 base and J lost 8, with 9 bases in between. Germline V gene lookup returns CDR1 SGHVS and CDR2 FQNEAQ. The CDR3 DNA reads TGTGCCAGCAGCTTAGTCCTTTCGGATGAGCAGTTCTTC. Protein: CASSLVLSDEQFF.

The V gene is TRBV5-1, the J gene TRBJ2-7; 8 positions match TRBD1. Germline CDR1 and CDR2: SGHRS and YFSETQ. V was pared by 3 bases and J by 5 bases, with 19 bases of the junction left unmatched. The CDR3 extends over 18 amino acids. The CDR3 DNA reads TGCGCCAGCAGCTCTGACAGGGGAACCTCTTTACGAGGGAACGAGCAGTACTTC. Translated, it gives CASSSDRGTSLRGNEQYF.

The chain couples TRBV15 to TRBJ2-7; tentative D call: TRBD1 (6 bases). V was shortened by 5 bases and J by 1 base, with 12 bases between the two germline ends. The CDR3 has 14 residues. Germline values: CDR1 LNHNV, CDR2 YYDKDF (reference sequence). CDR3 bases: TGTGCCACCAGCTCCCGGACAGCATCCTACGAGCAGTACTTC. This encodes CATSSRTASYEQYF.

The rearrangement links TRBV7-2 to TRBJ1-1; D remains ambiguous. The CDR3 is made up of 13 amino acids. Germline V CDR1 and CDR2: SGHTA, FQGNSA. The V end lost 8 bases, the J end lost 2 bases, and 12 bases lay between the germline ends. The CDR3 DNA follows: TGTGCCAGCTATTTAGGCGGAAACACTGAAGCTTTCTTT. Amino acids: CASYLGGNTEAFF.

CDR3 coding DNA: TGTGCCAGCAGCCTCCGTTCCGGGACTAGCGGAGTTGGGAATGAGCAGTTCTTC. Protein: CASSLRSGTSGVGNEQFF. The chain links TRBV7-9 to TRBJ2-1; 11 nucleotides match TRBD2. The CDR3 has 18 amino acids. J was trimmed by 7 bases and V by 5 bases; bases with no gene match: 16. CDR1 is SEHNR and CDR2 is FQNEAQ in the germline V gene (reference sequence).

The V gene is TRBV27, the J gene TRBJ2-7; a possible D gene is TRBD2 (5 bases). Germline CDR1 reads MNHEY; CDR2 reads SMNVEV (reference sequence). V was shortened by 6 bases and J by 1 base, with 28 bases between the two germline ends. The CDR3 contains 19 residues. The CDR3, as DNA: TGTGCCAGCAGCCCCGATGGGCGGGTAGGGTTAGGACCGTCCTACGAGCAGTACTTC. Its translation is CASSPDGRVGLGPSYEQYF.

This chain uses TRBV14 with TRBJ1-2; tentative D call: TRBD1 (5 bases). V was trimmed by 4 bases and J by 0 bases, leaving 21 bases between them. The CDR3 runs to 18 residues. Germline lookup yields CDR1 SGHDN and CDR2 FVKESK. The CDR3 reads CASSPPLGGIPSNYGYTF. CDR3 in DNA: TGTGCCAGCAGCCCCCCCTTGGGGGGAATCCCCTCTAACTATGGCTACACCTTC. The full variable domain, with the rest looked up from reference TRBV14 and TRBJ1-2, is EAGVTQFPSHSVIEKGQTVTLRCDPISGHDNLYWYRRVMGKEIKFLLHFVKESKQDESGMPNNRFLAERTGGTYSTLKVQPAELEDSGVYFCASSPPLGGIPSNYGYTFGSGTRLTVV.

This clone was counted a single time. The chain recombines TRBV7-2 with TRBJ2-3; the D is unclear. The CDR3 sequence is 15 residues long. Germline V lookup: CDR1 SGHTA, CDR2 FQGNSA. V was shortened by 4 bases and J by 0 bases, with 11 bases between the two germline ends. The CDR3 spells CASSSQLLSTDTQYF. DNA for the CDR3: TGTGCCAGCAGCTCTCAGCTATTAAGCACAGATACGCAGTATTTT.

This clone showed up just once. The chain links TRBV28 to TRBJ2-7; TRBD1 matches 8 bases. Trimming removed 5 bases from V and 6 bases from J; junction bases left unmatched: 3. Germline V gene lookup returns CDR1 MDHEN and CDR2 SYDVKM. The CDR3 length is 12 residues. The CDR3 DNA follows: TGTGCCAGCAGTATTACAGGGGGCGAGCAGTACTTC. It translates to CASSITGGEQYF. Drawing the rest from reference TRBV28 and TRBJ2-7, the complete variable domain is DVKVTQSSRYLVKRTGEKVFLECVQDMDHENMFWYRQDPGLGLRLIYFSYDVKMKEKGDIPEGYSVSREKKERFSLILESASTNQTSMYLCASSITGGEQYFGPGTRLTVT.

This clone was recorded a few times. The chain links TRBV29-1 to TRBJ1-1; TRBD1 matches 7 bases. Looked up from germline, CDR1 is SQVTM and CDR2 is ANQGSEA. Losses at the gene ends were 5 bases for V and 9 bases for J; bases not matched to a gene: 12. CDR3 length equals 13 residues. CDR3 nucleotide sequence: TGCAGCGTTTACCCACAGGGGAGCGGTAAAGCTTTCTTT. It translates to CSVYPQGSGKAFF.

The genes are TRBV6-5 and TRBJ1-1; weak D call: TRBD1 (6 bases). CDR1 is MNHEY, CDR2 SVGAGI, per germline. The CDR3 sequence is 12 residues long. Trimming took off 6 bases at V and 6 bases at J, with 11 bases between the two ends. This CDR3 is CASSSTGSEAFF. In DNA form, the CDR3 reads TGTGCCAGCAGCTCCACAGGGTCTGAAGCTTTCTTT.

The chain links TRBV5-4 to TRBJ2-2, with TRBD1 as a possible D gene (5 bases). In germline, CDR1 is SGHNT, CDR2 YYREEE (reference sequence). This CDR3 region has 15 residues. V lost 5 bases and J lost 2, with 13 bases in between. Here the CDR3 DNA reads TGTGCCAGCAGTAGTACTCAGGGAAACACCGGGGAGCTGTTTTTT. This encodes CASSSTQGNTGELFF.

The rearrangement uses TRBV5-8 and TRBJ1-1; possible D gene TRBD1, 5 bases. CDR3 length: 15 residues. CDR1 is SGHTS, CDR2 YDEGEE, per germline. V gave up 2 bases and J gave up 0 bases, with 11 bases separating them. The CDR3: CASSFPGNMNTEAFF. The CDR3 bases are TGTGCCAGCAGCTTTCCAGGGAATATGAACACTGAAGCTTTCTTT.

This chain joins TRBV7-9 and TRBJ2-7; no clear D. The CDR3 contains 13 residues. Per germline, CDR1 SEHNR and CDR2 FQNEAQ (reference sequence). V dropped 0 bases and J dropped 7 bases, with 10 bases sitting between them. The CDR3 sequence: CASSLAPSLEQYF. The CDR3 DNA is TGTGCCAGCAGCTTAGCCCCCTCCCTGGAGCAGTACTTC.

This clone appeared a few times. The J gene is TRBJ1-1, the V gene TRBV30; 8 bases fit TRBD1. This CDR3 spans 12 amino acids. J gave up 1 base and V 5 bases, and 0 bases lay outside the gene matches. In germline, CDR1 is GTSNPN, CDR2 SVGIG (reference sequence). The CDR3 sequence is CAWGQGNTEAFF. CDR3 sequence (DNA): TGTGCCTGGGGACAGGGGAACACTGAAGCTTTCTTT.

This clone has only one observation. V and J are TRBV5-1 and TRBJ1-2, with a weak D call TRBD1 (5 bases). V lost 6 bases, J lost 0 bases, and 18 bases lay in between. Germline-derived CDR1 and CDR2 are SGHRS and YFSETQ. The CDR3 contains 16 residues. The CDR3, as DNA: TGCGCCAGCACGGTCGGGGCGACAGCAGCTAACTATGGCTACACCTTC. Residues: CASTVGATAANYGYTF.

The chain joins TRBV28 to TRBJ2-1, with D tentatively TRBD2 (6 bases). V shed 10 bases and J shed 5 bases, with 21 bases lying between them. The CDR3 extends over 15 amino acids. Germline-derived CDR1 and CDR2 are MDHEN and SYDVKM. In nucleotides, the CDR3 is TGTGCCACCTACCCCGGGAAGGGGACTGACAATGAGCAGTTCTTC. This gives the protein CATYPGKGTDNEQFF.

The chain is built from TRBV5-6 and TRBJ2-5, with a tentative D call TRBD1 (6 bases). The J call may be incorrect, as the DNA end agrees better with TRBJ2-7. The CDR3 has 15 residues. Germline values: CDR1 SGHDT, CDR2 YYEEEE. CDR3 residues: CASSLAVTGSYEQYF. The CDR3 nucleotides are TGTGCCAGCAGCTTGGCCGTAACAGGGTCCTACGAGCAGTACTTC.